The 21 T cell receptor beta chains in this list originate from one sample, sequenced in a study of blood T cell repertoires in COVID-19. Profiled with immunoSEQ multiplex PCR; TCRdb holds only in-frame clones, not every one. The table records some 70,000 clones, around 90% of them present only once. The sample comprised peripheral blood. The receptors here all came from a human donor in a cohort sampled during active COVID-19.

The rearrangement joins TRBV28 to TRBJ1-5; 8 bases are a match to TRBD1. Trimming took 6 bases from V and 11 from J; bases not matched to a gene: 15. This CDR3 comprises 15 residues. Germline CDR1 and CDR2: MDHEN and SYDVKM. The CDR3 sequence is CASREGQGGSWAQHF. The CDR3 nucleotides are TGTGCCAGCAGAGAAGGACAGGGAGGGTCGTGGGCCCAGCATTTT.

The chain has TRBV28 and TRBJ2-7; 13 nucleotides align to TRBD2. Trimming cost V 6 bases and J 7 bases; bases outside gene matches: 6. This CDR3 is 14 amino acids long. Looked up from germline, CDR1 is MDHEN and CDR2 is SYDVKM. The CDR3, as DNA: TGTGCCAGCAGCCTGACTAGCGGGAGGAGAGAGCAGTACTTC. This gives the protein CASSLTSGRREQYF.

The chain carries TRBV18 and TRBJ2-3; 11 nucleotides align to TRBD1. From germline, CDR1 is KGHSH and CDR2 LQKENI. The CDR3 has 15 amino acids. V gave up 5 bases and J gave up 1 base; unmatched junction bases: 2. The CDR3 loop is CASSGQGAGTDTQYF. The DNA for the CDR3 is TGTGCCAGCTCAGGACAGGGGGCAGGCACAGATACGCAGTATTTT.

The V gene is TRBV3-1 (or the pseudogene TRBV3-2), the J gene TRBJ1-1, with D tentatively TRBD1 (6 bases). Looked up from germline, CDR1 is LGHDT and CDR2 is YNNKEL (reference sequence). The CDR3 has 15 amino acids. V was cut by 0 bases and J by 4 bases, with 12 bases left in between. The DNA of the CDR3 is TGTGCCAGCAGCCAAGATTGGCAGGGGACCACTGAAGCTTTCTTT. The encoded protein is CASSQDWQGTTEAFF.

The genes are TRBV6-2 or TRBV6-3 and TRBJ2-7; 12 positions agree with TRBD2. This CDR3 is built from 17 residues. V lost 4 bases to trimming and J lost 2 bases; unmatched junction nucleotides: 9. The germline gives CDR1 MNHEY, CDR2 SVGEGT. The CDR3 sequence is CASSSIPSGRAAYEQYF. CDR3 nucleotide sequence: TGTGCCAGCAGTTCCATTCCTAGCGGGAGGGCCGCCTACGAGCAGTACTTC.

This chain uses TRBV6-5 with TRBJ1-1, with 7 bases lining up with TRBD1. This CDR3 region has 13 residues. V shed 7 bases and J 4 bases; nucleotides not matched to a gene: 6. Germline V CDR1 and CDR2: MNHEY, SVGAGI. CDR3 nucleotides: TGTGCCAGCATCAAACAGGGGAGCACTGAAGCTTTCTTT. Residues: CASIKQGSTEAFF.

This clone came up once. CDR3 DNA: TGCGCCAGCAGCTTGGAACCTAGCGGGGGCTTAGCAGCGGATACGCAGTATTTT. It yields the protein CASSLEPSGGLAADTQYF. The V call is TRBV5-1, the J call TRBJ2-3; 10 nucleotides line up with TRBD2. The junction had 13 bases not matched to a gene; V was cut back by 0 bases and J by 6 bases. Germline-derived CDR1 and CDR2 are SGHRS and YFSETQ. CDR3 length: 18 amino acids.

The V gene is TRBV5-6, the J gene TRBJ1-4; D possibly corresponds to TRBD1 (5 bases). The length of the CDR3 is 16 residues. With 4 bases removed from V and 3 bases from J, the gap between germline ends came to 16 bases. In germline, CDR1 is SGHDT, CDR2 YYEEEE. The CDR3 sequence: CASSRVQSGPNEKLFF. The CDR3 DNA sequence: TGTGCCAGCAGCCGTGTCCAGTCAGGGCCTAATGAAAAACTGTTTTTT.

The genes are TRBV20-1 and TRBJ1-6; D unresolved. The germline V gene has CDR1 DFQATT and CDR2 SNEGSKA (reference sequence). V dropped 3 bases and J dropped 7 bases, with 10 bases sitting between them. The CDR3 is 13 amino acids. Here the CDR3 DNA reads TGCAGTGCTAGTGAACGGCGGAATTCACCCCTCCACTTT. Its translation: CSASERRNSPLHF.

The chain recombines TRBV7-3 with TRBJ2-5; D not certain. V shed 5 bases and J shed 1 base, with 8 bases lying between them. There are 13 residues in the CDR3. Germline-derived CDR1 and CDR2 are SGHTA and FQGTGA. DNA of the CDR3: TGTGCCAGCAGCCCGAGCGCCCAAGAGACCCAGTACTTC. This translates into CASSPSAQETQYF.

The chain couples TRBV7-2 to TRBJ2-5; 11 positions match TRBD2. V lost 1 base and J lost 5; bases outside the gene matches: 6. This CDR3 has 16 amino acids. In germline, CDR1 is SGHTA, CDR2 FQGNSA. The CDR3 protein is CASSLEVASGRETQYF. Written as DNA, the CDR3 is TGTGCCAGCAGCTTAGAAGTTGCTAGCGGGAGGGAGACCCAGTACTTC.

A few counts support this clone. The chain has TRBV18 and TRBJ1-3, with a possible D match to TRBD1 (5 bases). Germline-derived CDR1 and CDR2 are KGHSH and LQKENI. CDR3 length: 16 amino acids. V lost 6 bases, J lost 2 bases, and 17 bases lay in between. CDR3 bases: TGTGCCAGCTCGCCGTCAGGGCAACGGACTGGAAACACCATATATTTT. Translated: CASSPSGQRTGNTIYF. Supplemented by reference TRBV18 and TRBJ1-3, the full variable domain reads NAGVMQNPRHLVRRRGQEARLRCSPMKGHSHVYWYRQLPEEGLKFMVYLQKENIIDESGMPKERFSAEFPKEGPSILRIQQVVRGDSAAYFCASSPSGQRTGNTIYFGEGSWLTVV.

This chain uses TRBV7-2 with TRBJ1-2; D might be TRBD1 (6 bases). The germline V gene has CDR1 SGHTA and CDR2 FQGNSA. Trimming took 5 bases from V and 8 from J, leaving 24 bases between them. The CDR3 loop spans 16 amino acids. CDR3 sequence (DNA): TGTGCCAGCAGCCCGCAACCCTCTAATAGGGGGGGAGGCTACACCTTC. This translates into CASSPQPSNRGGGYTF.

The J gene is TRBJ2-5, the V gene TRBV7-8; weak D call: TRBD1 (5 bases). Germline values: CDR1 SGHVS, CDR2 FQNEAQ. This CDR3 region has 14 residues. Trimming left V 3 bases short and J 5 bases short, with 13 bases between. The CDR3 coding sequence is TGTGCCAGCAGCTTCCCAGGGTTTGAGGAGACCCAGTACTTC. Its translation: CASSFPGFEETQYF.

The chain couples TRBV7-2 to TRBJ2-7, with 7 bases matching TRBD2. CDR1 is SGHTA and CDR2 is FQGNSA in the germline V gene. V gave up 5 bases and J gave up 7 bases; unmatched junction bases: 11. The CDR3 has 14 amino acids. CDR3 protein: CASSARAGTFEQYF. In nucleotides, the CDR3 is TGTGCCAGCAGCGCTCGAGCGGGGACTTTTGAGCAGTACTTC.

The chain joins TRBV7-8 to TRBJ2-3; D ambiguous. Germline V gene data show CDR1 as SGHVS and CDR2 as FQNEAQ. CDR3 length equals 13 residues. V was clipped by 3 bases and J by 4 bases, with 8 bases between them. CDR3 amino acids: CASSFYSADTQYF. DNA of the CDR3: TGTGCCAGCAGCTTTTATAGTGCAGATACGCAGTATTTT.

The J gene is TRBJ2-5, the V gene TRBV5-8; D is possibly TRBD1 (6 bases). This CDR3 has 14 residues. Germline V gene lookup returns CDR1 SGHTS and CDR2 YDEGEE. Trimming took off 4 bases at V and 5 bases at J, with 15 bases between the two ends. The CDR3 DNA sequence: TGTGCCAGCAGCCCCGAGACAGGCGAGGAGACCCAGTACTTC. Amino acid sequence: CASSPETGEETQYF.

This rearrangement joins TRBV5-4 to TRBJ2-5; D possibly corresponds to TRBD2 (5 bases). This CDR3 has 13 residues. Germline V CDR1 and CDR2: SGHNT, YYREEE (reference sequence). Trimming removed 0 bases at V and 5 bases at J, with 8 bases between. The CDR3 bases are TGTGCCAGCAGCTTGGAGGGAGTGGAGACCCAGTACTTC. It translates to CASSLEGVETQYF.

The CDR3 nucleotides read TGTGCCAGCAGTTTATGGCAGGCCTATGGCTACACCTTC. Translation: CASSLWQAYGYTF. The chain combines TRBV28 with TRBJ1-2, with D unclear. The V end lost 0 bases, the J end lost 4 bases, and 6 bases lay between the germline ends. The CDR3 sequence is 13 residues long. CDR1 is MDHEN, CDR2 SYDVKM, per germline.

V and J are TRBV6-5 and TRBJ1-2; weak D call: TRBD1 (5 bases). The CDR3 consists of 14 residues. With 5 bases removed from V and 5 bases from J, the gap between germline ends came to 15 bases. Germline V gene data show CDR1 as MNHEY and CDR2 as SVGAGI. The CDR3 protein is CASSRDSRLYGYTF. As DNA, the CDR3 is TGTGCCAGCAGTCGGGACTCTCGGTTGTATGGCTACACCTTC.

The CDR3 DNA reads as TGTGCCAGCAGAGGACAGGGGATAGATACGCAGTATTTT. Protein sequence: CASRGQGIDTQYF. V is TRBV25-1 and J is TRBJ2-3, with TRBD1 identical over 9 bases. The V gene's germline CDR1 is MGHDK and CDR2 SYGVNS. Trimming removed 6 bases from V and 5 bases from J; junction bases left unmatched: 3. The CDR3 is 13 amino acids. The entire variable domain, with the rest obtained from reference TRBV25-1 and TRBJ2-3, is as follows: EADIYQTPRYLVIGTGKKITLECSQTMGHDKMYWYQQDPGMELHLIHYSYGVNSTEKGDLSSESTVSRIRTEHFPLTLESARPSHTSQYLCASRGQGIDTQYFGPGTRLTVL.